This passage covers 22 T cell receptor beta chains from one sample sequenced in a study of CXCR3-negative and CXCR3-positive naive CD8 T cells. 5' RACE that incorporated UMI labels was used to prepare the TRB cDNA libraries. With the 5' RACE reads reprocessed, TCRdb shows one record per CDR3 protein and no DNA. The ten most abundant clones cover 15% of a sample with 45,000 to 55,000 distinct CDR3 sequences. The sequenced sample was memory CD8+ T cells from blood. These receptors were collected from a human donor in good health. Some clones in this sample may be carry-over from other donors' samples.

According to its frequency, this clonotype is medium-sized. The chain combines TRBV7-2 with TRBJ2-2. The CDR3 has 16 amino acids. Per the germline V gene, CDR1 is SGHTA and CDR2 is FQGNSA. This CDR3 is CASSPYSGSTSGELFF.

The chain employs TRBV7-9 and TRBJ2-7; with no DNA, the TCRdb D assignment of TRBD1 cannot be verified. Germline CDR1 is SEHNR and CDR2 is FQNEAQ (reference sequence). The CDR3 spans 15 residues. CDR3 loop: CASSFPDGGHPEQYF.

V gene TRBV29-1 combines with J gene TRBJ1-2; there is no DNA to check the TCRdb D call of TRBD1. The germline gives CDR1 SQVTM, CDR2 ANQGSEA. This CDR3 is 13 amino acids long. CDR3 loop: CSVEGQGANGYTF.

The rearrangement links TRBV7-3 to TRBJ2-3. CDR3 size: 13 residues. Germline CDR1 is SGHTA and CDR2 is FQGTGA. The CDR3 sequence: CASSRFRTDTQYF. Combining the CDR3 with reference TRBV7-3 and TRBJ2-3 gives the whole variable domain GAGVSQTPSNKVTEKGKYVELRCDPISGHTALYWYRQSLGQGPEFLIYFQGTGAADDSGLPNDRFFAVRPEGSVSTLKIQRTERGDSAVYLCASSRFRTDTQYFGPGTRLTVL.

V and J are TRBV5-1 and TRBJ2-7; the D gene TCRdb calls, TRBD1, cannot be checked with no DNA. This CDR3 spans 15 amino acids. CDR1 is SGHRS, CDR2 YFSETQ, per germline. CDR3 region: CASSPRGTGRNEQYF.

The genes are TRBV12-3 or TRBV12-4 and TRBJ2-1; TCRdb indicates TRBD2, and absent DNA this call remains unverified. CDR3 size: 13 residues. The CDR3 region is CASSDGSLVEQFF.

The chain carries TRBV20-1 and TRBJ1-5; TCRdb calls TRBD1, which cannot be checked without DNA. Germline V gene sequence: CDR1 DFQATT, CDR2 SNEGSKA (reference sequence). This CDR3 is 14 amino acids long. This chain's CDR3 is CSARDGQTNQPQHF.

The chain is built from TRBV29-1 and TRBJ2-7; TCRdb's assignment of TRBD1 cannot be checked, as there is no DNA. CDR1 and CDR2 (germline): SQVTM, ANQGSEA. This CDR3 has 18 amino acids. This CDR3 is CSVELILPGTGASYEQYF.

The J gene is TRBJ2-7, the V gene TRBV28; without DNA, the TCRdb call of TRBD1 cannot be checked. This CDR3 has 14 amino acids. Per the germline V gene, CDR1 is MDHEN and CDR2 is SYDVKM. The CDR3 protein is CASSYRGAKNEQYF.

The genes are TRBV27 and TRBJ2-2; TCRdb proposes TRBD1, but this gene call is untestable without DNA. From germline, CDR1 is MNHEY and CDR2 SMNVEV (reference sequence). CDR3 length equals 15 residues. The CDR3 reads CASSLRGDNTGELFF.

CDR3 amino acids: CASSVDRGANTEAFF. The chain employs TRBV7-2 and TRBJ1-1; the D gene TCRdb calls, TRBD1, cannot be checked with no DNA. CDR1 is SGHTA, CDR2 FQGNSA, per germline. The CDR3 totals 15 residues. The full variable domain, in which reference TRBV7-2 and TRBJ1-1 provide the parts outside the CDR3, is GAGVSQSPSNKVTEKGKDVELRCDPISGHTALYWYRQSLGQGLEFLIYFQGNSAPDKSGLPSDRFSAERTGGSVSTLTIQRTQQEDSAVYLCASSVDRGANTEAFFGQGTRLTVV.

V usage is TRBV28 and J usage is TRBJ2-1. Germline CDR1 is MDHEN and CDR2 is SYDVKM. The length of the CDR3 is 13 residues. The CDR3 is CASSYTLNNEQFF. Variable domain in full (rest from reference TRBV28 and TRBJ2-1): DVKVTQSSRYLVKRTGEKVFLECVQDMDHENMFWYRQDPGLGLRLIYFSYDVKMKEKGDIPEGYSVSREKKERFSLILESASTNQTSMYLCASSYTLNNEQFFGPGTRLTVL.

The chain is built from TRBV5-1 and TRBJ1-2. CDR1 and CDR2 (germline): SGHRS, YFSETQ. The CDR3 spans 14 residues. The CDR3 is CASSLEGMIDGYTF.

The chain carries TRBV29-1 and TRBJ2-5; TCRdb's D call of TRBD2 is untestable without DNA. Per the germline V gene, CDR1 is SQVTM and CDR2 is ANQGSEA. There are 12 residues in the CDR3. CDR3: CSVPDDGETQYF. Filled out from reference TRBV29-1 and TRBJ2-5, the complete variable domain reads SAVISQKPSRDICQRGTSLTIQCQVDSQVTMMFWYRQQPGQSLTLIATANQGSEATYESGFVIDKFPISRPNLTFSTLTVSNMSPEDSSIYLCSVPDDGETQYFGPGTRLLVL.

The chain's CDR3 is CSAPPSSYNSPLHF. This rearrangement joins TRBV20-1 to TRBJ1-6. The CDR3 runs 14 residues. Germline V gene sequence: CDR1 DFQATT, CDR2 SNEGSKA (reference sequence).

This sequence joins TRBV6-1 and TRBJ2-2; absent DNA, TCRdb's TRBD1 call cannot be checked. The CDR3 length is 16 residues. Germline loops: CDR1 MNHNS, CDR2 SASEGT. CDR3 sequence reads: CASSPGSLTNTGELFF.

This rearrangement joins TRBV7-9 to TRBJ2-5; TCRdb returns TRBD2, unconfirmable since there is no DNA. This CDR3 comprises 17 residues. Germline V gene sequence: CDR1 SEHNR, CDR2 FQNEAQ (reference sequence). CDR3 residues: CASSLVSLAGKEETQYF.

The chain couples TRBV30 to TRBJ1-2; TCRdb gives TRBD1 as the D gene, but with no DNA this cannot be confirmed. The CDR3 loop spans 15 amino acids. CDR1 and CDR2 (germline): GTSNPN, SVGIG (reference sequence). CDR3 region: CAWSALGTDNTGYTF.

The rearrangement joins TRBV25-1 to TRBJ2-7; the TCRdb call, TRBD1, lacks DNA for checking. This CDR3 is 14 amino acids long. Germline CDR1 and CDR2: MGHDK and SYGVNS. This CDR3 reads CASSVMGPSYEQYF.

The chain has TRBV25-1 and TRBJ1-1; TCRdb designates TRBD1, a call that cannot be tested without DNA. The CDR3 sequence is 14 residues long. The V gene's germline CDR1 is MGHDK and CDR2 SYGVNS. CDR3 loop: CASITRLVRFEAFF.

This chain joins TRBV28 and TRBJ2-7. The germline V gene has CDR1 MDHEN and CDR2 SYDVKM. CDR3 length: 12 amino acids. The CDR3 reads CASRERSYEQYF.

The chain is built from TRBV20-1 and TRBJ2-1. The germline CDR1 and CDR2 sequences are DFQATT and SNEGSKA (reference sequence). CDR3 length equals 12 residues. CDR3 protein: CSARELENEQFF.